This TCR beta chain was recovered during a study of T-cell reconstitution after alpha-beta-depleted transplantation in children. This clonotype was detected a few times. This CDR3 has 16 amino acids. V was pared by 7 bases and J by 3 bases, with 19 bases between. Molecular barcoding with unique molecular identifiers was used for the TCRbeta library. TCRdb recomputed calls from the PCR reads with MiXCR, one row per CDR3 protein. The table has 240,000 or so distinct CDR3 sequences, 12% seen once. This TCR came from a human donor who donated a stem cell graft to a child with acute lymphoblastic leukemia. The chain has TRBV12-3 or TRBV12-4 and TRBJ1-5; TRBD1 might be the D (6 bases). The sample in question was PBMCs from the stem cell graft donor, obtained from the stem cell graft. CDR3 amino acids: CASTQRGASLNQPQHF. The CDR3 DNA follows: TGTGCCAGCACCCAGAGGGGGGCCAGCCTCAATCAGCCCCAGCATTTT.